These 5 T cell receptor beta chains were all obtained from the same sample, sequenced in a study of T cells in Graves' hyperthyroidism and ophthalmopathy. The source material, RNA transcripts, was used to amplify TCR beta CDR3 regions. The TCR CDR3 was amplified in a first-round RT-PCR using the HTBI primer set. TCRdb itself ran the multiplex PCR reads through MiXCR, one entry per CDR3 protein. Here the sample spans about 640,000 distinct CDR3 sequences, more than 14% being singletons. The sample taken for sequencing was blood. These receptors all stem from a woman in her 50s with Graves' ophthalmopathy.

Ten or more counts support this clonotype. The V gene is TRBV6-1, the J gene TRBJ2-1, with 9 bases that match TRBD1. The V gene's germline CDR1 is MNHNS and CDR2 SASEGT. CDR3 size: 16 residues. V trimming: 5 bases; J trimming: 2 bases; junction bases outside the gene matches: 7. CDR3 sequence: CASSYLGTGPYNEQFF. The CDR3 nucleotides read TGTGCCAGCAGTTATTTGGGGACAGGGCCCTACAATGAGCAGTTCTTC.

The table lists this clonotype with many counts. This chain links TRBV7-8 with TRBJ2-3, with TRBD2 matching over 7 bases. The V gene end was trimmed by 0 bases and the J gene end by 2 bases; junction bases not matched to a gene: 5. CDR1 is SGHVS, CDR2 FQNEAQ, per germline. The CDR3 covers 16 residues. The CDR3 DNA reads TGTGCCAGCAGCTTAGCGGGAGGGGAAACCACAGATACGCAGTATTTT. This encodes CASSLAGGETTDTQYF.

The chain is built from TRBV4-3 and TRBJ2-3; 16 bases are a match to TRBD2. Trimming took 0 bases from V and 5 from J; bases not matched to a gene: 8. The CDR3 covers 19 residues. CDR1 is LGHNA and CDR2 is YSLEER in the germline V gene. The CDR3 DNA is TGCGCCAGCAGCCAAGAACTGGGACTAGCGGGAGGGCCAAGAGATACGCAGTATTTT. Its translation: CASSQELGLAGGPRDTQYF.

This clonotype was detected ten times or more. The CDR3 region has the DNA TGCGCCAGCGCTGTCTCCTACAATGAGCAGTTCTTC. This translates into CASAVSYNEQFF. J is TRBJ2-1 and V is TRBV5-1; D uncertain. This CDR3 is 12 amino acids long. Trimming stripped 7 bases from V and 0 bases from J, with 5 bases between. Germline-derived CDR1 and CDR2 are SGHRS and YFSETQ. Full variable domain (rest looked up from reference TRBV5-1 and TRBJ2-1): KAGVTQTPRYLIKTRGQQVTLSCSPISGHRSVSWYQQTPGQGLQFLFEYFSETQRNKGNFPGRFSGRQFSNSRSEMNVSTLELGDSALYLCASAVSYNEQFFGPGTRLTVL.

This clonotype was found many times. The genes are TRBV20-1 and TRBJ2-1; 12 bases align to TRBD2. The CDR3 covers 13 residues. CDR1 and CDR2 from the germline V gene are DFQATT and SNEGSKA (reference sequence). The CDR3 loop reads CSRMGLAGNEQFF. The CDR3 DNA is TGCAGCAGGATGGGACTAGCGGGCAATGAGCAGTTCTTC.